This T cell receptor beta chain was observed in a study of shared clonotypes between healthy human individuals. At the level of the study: The donors, a couple of women and three men, were aged 18 to 49. A donor's plate count was three for CD4 naive and three for CD4 memory; CD8 naive had two and CD8 memory one. Study findings and constraints: Researchers sampled only blood; tissue repertoires likely differ.

Terminally differentiated effector memory CD45RA+ cells were excluded by CCR7 positive selection of CD45RO-negative cells. Caucasian adults living in Nashville, Tennessee, provided all samples. The repertoire was sequenced with immunoSEQ multiplex PCR; TCRdb's copy has only in-frame clones and lacks some. The sample records about 820,000 clones, nearly 95% being singletons. V lost 6 bases and J 3 bases, leaving 9 bases between the germline ends. Germline values: CDR1 SQVTM, CDR2 ANQGSEA. The CDR3 runs to 11 residues. Comment on this clone: The antigen is not known.

The receptor was isolated from a man aged 30 to 39 in good health. The J gene is TRBJ2-7, the V gene TRBV29-1; D possibly corresponds to TRBD2 (6 bases). Source material: naive CD8+ T cells sorted from blood. The CDR3 protein is CSVGGDYEQYF. The CDR3 DNA is TGCAGCGTGGGAGGTGACTACGAGCAGTACTTC.